The rows below give T cell receptor beta chains drawn from one sample of a study of cytomegalovirus exposure and HLA in healthy donors. Sequencing was performed with immunoSEQ multiplex PCR; in TCRdb, only in-frame clones are kept and a portion is missing. The sample holds about 190,000 clones; 82% are singletons and the top ten take about 0.84%. Sequenced sample: PBMCs. All receptors derive from a woman aged 18-29 years in good health and CMV-seronegative. The conserved cysteine and the conserved F or W are not part of the CDR3 here.

TRBJ1-6,TRBV9,13,ASSGETSGNSPLH
TRBJ2-7,TRBV14,11,ASSQRQKDEQY
TRBJ2-5,TRBV27,14,ASSRWTSGEQETQY
TRBJ2-2,TRBV6-5,12,ASSRGWATGELF
TRBJ2-1,TRBV28,10,ASTRLAGGQF
TRBJ2-7,TRBV19,11,ASSSTVIHEQY
TRBJ2-2,TRBV18,14,ASSPQGLAGSGELF
TRBJ1-1,TRBV11-2,10,ASSLERQRAF
TRBJ1-1,TRBV6-5,13,ASSSTGGICTEAF
TRBJ1-1,TRBV5-5,10,ATGQMNTEAF
TRBJ1-1,TRBV18,12,ASSPPTENTEAF
TRBJ2-1,TRBV9,12,ASSAETPYNEQF
TRBJ2-2,TRBV11-3,11,ASSEQGFGELF
TRBJ2-3,TRBV27,14,ASSLSSPRVADTQY
TRBJ2-5,TRBV6-5,13,ASSYGGGGQETQY
TRBJ2-5,TRBV4-2,11,ASSPRLVETQY
TRBJ2-1,TRBV5-8,14,ASSSWTSSREHEQF
TRBJ2-2,TRBV5-1,13,ASARTVGNTGELF
TRBJ2-7,TRBV11-2,14,ASSRGWDTQAYEQY
TRBJ2-1,TRBV10-1,11,ASSAQGGNEQF
TRBJ1-1,TRBV7-9,13,ASSLGQGHDTEAF
TRBJ2-2,TRBV5-4,14,ASSFGGNKNTGELF
TRBJ1-2,TRBV2,15,ASSAGTGEIRGGGYT
TRBJ1-1,TRBV5-5,10,ASSMGLTEAF
TRBJ2-3,TRBV16,13,ASSQYSAGEDTQY
TRBJ1-1,TRBV6-5,11,ASSDRVMTEAF
TRBJ2-7,TRBV19,12,ASSPTDRFHEQY
TRBJ1-2,TRBV28,12,ASSLNPGQGPYT
TRBJ2-6,TRBV7-3,13,ASSFTDSGANVLT
TRBJ1-2,TRBV30,11,ASAATASRGYT
TRBJ2-7,TRBV5-4,9,ASSPHYEQY
TRBJ2-1,TRBV28,16,ASTVGLAGPWPYNEQF
TRBJ1-2,TRBV23-1,12,ASSQSWQEDGYT
TRBJ1-3,TRBV6-5,13,ASSLGGSSGNTIY
TRBJ1-3,TRBV6-5,13,ASKITGAPGNTIY
TRBJ2-6,TRBV5-1,14,ASSQFAGTGANVLT
TRBJ2-5,TRBV9,13,ASSVGLALQETQY
TRBJ1-3,TRBV2,12,ASLGGGLGNTIY
TRBJ2-5,TRBV7-8,12,ASSLVPGSETQY
TRBJ2-5,TRBV10-1,11,ASSLQGSKTQY
TRBJ1-2,TRBV7-9,12,ASSLAQVTSGYT
TRBJ2-2,TRBV11-2,14,ASSSTSGVLTGELF
TRBJ1-5,TRBV7-8,14,ASSLVTGISNQPQH
TRBJ1-4,TRBV7-6,15,ASSLSPDGATNEKLF
TRBJ2-5,TRBV25-1,15,ASSENLMGRGRETQY
TRBJ1-1,TRBV29-1,8,SVFSAEAF